This T cell receptor beta chain was retrieved from a study of blood T cell repertoires in COVID-19. Study-level background: Some COVID-19 samples were acute and others convalescent; all came from the United States, Italy and Spain. The cDNA or gDNA used as material had been derived from T cells, B-cell-depleted T cells, or PBMCs.

V lost 1 base and J 2 bases, leaving 16 bases between the germline ends. CDR1 and CDR2 from the germline V gene are KGHSH and LQKENI. The CDR3 runs 17 residues. Original processing methods: Amplifying reference gene primers gave estimates of nucleated cell counts. The assay was immunoSEQ multiplex PCR, and TCRdb's table has in-frame clones only and misses some. Clone size and the V and J calls come from that table; the DNA yielded D and trimming. The data hold about 87,000 clones, with over 75% observed a single time. Seattle patient enrollment occurred during active infection, with longitudinal follow-up thereafter.

Specimen: peripheral blood. The chain joins TRBV18 to TRBJ2-3, with D possibly being TRBD2 (6 bases). This clonotype originated in a woman aged 80 or older with COVID-19, enrolled during active disease. The CDR3 DNA reads TGTGCCAGCTCACCACAGGTTTCACAGCGGGTCACAGATACGCAGTATTTT. Translation gives CASSPQVSQRVTDTQYF.